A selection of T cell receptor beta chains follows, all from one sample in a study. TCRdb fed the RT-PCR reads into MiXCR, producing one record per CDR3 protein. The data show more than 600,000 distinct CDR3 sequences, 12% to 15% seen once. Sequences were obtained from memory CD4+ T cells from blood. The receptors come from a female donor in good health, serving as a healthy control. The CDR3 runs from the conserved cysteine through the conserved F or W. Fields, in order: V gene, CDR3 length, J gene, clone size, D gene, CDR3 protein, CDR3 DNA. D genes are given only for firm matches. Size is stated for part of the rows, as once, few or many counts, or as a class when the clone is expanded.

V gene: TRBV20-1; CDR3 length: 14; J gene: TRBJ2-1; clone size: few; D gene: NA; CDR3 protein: CSAPPLSGHNEQFF; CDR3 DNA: TGCAGTGCTCCACCGCTTAGCGGCCACAATGAGCAGTTCTTC
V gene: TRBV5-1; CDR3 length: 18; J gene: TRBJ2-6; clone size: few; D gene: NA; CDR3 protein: CASSLGPPIGSGANVLTF; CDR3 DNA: TGCGCCAGCAGCTTAGGGCCACCCATTGGCTCTGGGGCCAACGTCCTGACTTTC
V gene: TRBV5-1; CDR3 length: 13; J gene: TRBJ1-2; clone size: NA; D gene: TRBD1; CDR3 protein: CASSYTGVAGYTF; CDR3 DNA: TGCGCCAGCAGCTACACAGGGGTAGCTGGCTACACCTTC
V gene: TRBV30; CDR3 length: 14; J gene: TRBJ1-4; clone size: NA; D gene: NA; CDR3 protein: CACPEIGYNEKLFF; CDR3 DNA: TGTGCCTGTCCTGAGATAGGATATAATGAAAAACTGTTTTTT
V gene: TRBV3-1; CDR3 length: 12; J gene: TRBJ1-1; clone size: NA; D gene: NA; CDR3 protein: CASGSGRRGAFF; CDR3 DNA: TGTGCCAGCGGTTCCGGCCGACGGGGAGCTTTCTTT
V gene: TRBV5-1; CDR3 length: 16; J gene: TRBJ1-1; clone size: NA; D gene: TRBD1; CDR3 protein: CASSSTSGTGGTEAFF; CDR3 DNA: TGCGCCAGCAGCTCAACGTCGGGGACAGGGGGCACTGAAGCTTTCTTT
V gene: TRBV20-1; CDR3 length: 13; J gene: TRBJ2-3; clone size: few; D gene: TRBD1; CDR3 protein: CSRDRGFTDTQYF; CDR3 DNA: TGCAGTCGCGACAGGGGTTTCACAGATACGCAGTATTTT
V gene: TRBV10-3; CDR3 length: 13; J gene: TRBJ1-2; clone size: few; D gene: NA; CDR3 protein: CAIREWGADGYTF; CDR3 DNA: TGTGCCATCAGAGAGTGGGGGGCTGATGGCTACACCTTC
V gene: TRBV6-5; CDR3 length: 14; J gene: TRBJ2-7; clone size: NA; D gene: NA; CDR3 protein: CAIFIQGKAYEQYF; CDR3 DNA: TGTGCCATTTTTATACAGGGAAAAGCCTACGAGCAGTACTTC
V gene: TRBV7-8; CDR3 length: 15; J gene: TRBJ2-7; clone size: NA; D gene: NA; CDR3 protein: CASSVTGQQPYEQYF; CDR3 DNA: TGTGCCAGCAGCGTAACTGGACAGCAACCTTACGAGCAGTACTTC
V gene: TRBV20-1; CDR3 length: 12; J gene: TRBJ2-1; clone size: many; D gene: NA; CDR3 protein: CSARDWGTEQFF; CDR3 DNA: TGCAGTGCTAGAGATTGGGGGACTGAGCAGTTCTTC
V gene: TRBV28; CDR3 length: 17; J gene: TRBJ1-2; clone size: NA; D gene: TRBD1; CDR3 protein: CASSLFGQGHSNYGYTF; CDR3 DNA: TGTGCCAGCAGTTTATTCGGACAGGGGCATTCTAACTATGGCTACACCTTC
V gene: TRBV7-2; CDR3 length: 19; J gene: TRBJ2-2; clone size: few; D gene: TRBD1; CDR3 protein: CASSFSTPGTGGAGGELFF; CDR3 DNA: TGTGCCAGCAGCTTTTCAACCCCCGGGACAGGGGGTGCGGGCGGGGAGCTGTTTTTT
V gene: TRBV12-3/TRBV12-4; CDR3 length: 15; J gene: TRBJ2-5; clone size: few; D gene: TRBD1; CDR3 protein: CASSPLGQGKETQYF; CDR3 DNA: TGTGCCAGCAGCCCCTTGGGACAGGGCAAAGAGACCCAGTACTTC
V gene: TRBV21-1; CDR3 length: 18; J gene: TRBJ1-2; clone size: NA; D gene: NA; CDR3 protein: CASSPKGDRRGPNYGYTF; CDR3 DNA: TGTGCCAGCAGCCCAAAAGGGGACAGGAGGGGTCCTAACTATGGCTACACCTTC
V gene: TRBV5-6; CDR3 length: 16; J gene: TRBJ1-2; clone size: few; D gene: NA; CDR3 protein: CASSLAVRGPGYGYTF; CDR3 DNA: TGTGCCAGCAGCTTGGCTGTAAGGGGCCCTGGCTATGGCTACACCTTC
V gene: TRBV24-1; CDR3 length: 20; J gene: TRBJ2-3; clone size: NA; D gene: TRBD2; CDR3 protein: CATSDRWTSGSPASTDTQYF; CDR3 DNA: TGTGCCACCAGTGACCGATGGACTAGCGGGAGCCCCGCTTCCACAGATACGCAGTATTTT
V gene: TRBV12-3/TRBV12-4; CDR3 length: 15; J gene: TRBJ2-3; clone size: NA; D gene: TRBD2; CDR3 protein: CASRIAGGPGDTQYF; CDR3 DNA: TGTGCCAGCAGGATAGCGGGAGGGCCGGGAGATACGCAGTATTTT
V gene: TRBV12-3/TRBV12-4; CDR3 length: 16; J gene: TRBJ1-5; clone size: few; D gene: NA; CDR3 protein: CASSSREGKGNQPQHF; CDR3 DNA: TGTGCCAGCAGTTCCAGGGAGGGGAAGGGCAATCAGCCCCAGCATTTT
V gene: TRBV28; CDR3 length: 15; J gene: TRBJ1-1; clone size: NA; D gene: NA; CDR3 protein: CAADVGGPGNTEAFF; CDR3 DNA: TGTGCCGCTGATGTGGGGGGCCCGGGGAACACTGAAGCTTTCTTT
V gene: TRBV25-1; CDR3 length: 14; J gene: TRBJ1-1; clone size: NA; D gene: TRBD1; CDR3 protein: CASSDGQGWSEAFF; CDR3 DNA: TGTGCCAGCAGTGACGGACAGGGGTGGTCTGAAGCTTTCTTT
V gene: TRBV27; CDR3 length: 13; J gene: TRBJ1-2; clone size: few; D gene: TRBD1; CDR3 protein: CASGPTGGFGYTF; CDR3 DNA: TGTGCCAGCGGACCAACAGGGGGCTTTGGCTACACCTTC
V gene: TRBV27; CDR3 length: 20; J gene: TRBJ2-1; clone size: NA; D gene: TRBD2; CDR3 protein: CASSSIPPSGLAGARDEQFF; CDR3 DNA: TGTGCCAGCAGTTCGATCCCCCCCTCAGGTCTAGCGGGAGCCCGGGATGAGCAGTTCTTC
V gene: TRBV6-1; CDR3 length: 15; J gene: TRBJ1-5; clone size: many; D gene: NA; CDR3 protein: CASSEFGGEGQPQHF; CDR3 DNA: TGTGCCAGCAGTGAATTCGGGGGAGAGGGTCAGCCCCAGCATTTT
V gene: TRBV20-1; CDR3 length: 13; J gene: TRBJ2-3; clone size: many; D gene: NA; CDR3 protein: CSARGQLTDTQYF; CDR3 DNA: TGCAGTGCTAGAGGTCAGCTCACAGATACGCAGTATTTT
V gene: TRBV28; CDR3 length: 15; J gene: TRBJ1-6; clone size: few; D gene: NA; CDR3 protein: CAIPQGNSYNSPLHF; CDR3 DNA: TGTGCCATACCACAGGGTAACTCCTATAATTCACCCCTCCACTTT
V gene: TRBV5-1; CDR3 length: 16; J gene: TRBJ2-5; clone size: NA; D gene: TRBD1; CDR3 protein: CASSLESGTVKETQYF; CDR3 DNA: TGCGCCAGCAGCCTAGAGTCCGGGACAGTGAAAGAGACCCAGTACTTC
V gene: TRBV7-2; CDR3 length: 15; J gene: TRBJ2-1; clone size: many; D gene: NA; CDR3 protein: CASSPASGAYNEQFF; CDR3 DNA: TGTGCCAGCAGCCCCGCTTCAGGGGCTTACAATGAGCAGTTCTTC
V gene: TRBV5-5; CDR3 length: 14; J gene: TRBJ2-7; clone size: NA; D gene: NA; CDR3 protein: CASSLEGQSHEQYF; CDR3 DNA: TGTGCCAGCAGCCTGGAGGGACAATCCCACGAGCAGTACTTC
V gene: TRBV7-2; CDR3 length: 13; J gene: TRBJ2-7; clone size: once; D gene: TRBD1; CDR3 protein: CASSYSGTGEQYF; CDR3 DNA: TGTGCCAGCAGCTACTCCGGGACAGGGGAGCAGTACTTC